Sequencing of this T cell receptor (beta chain) was carried out in a study of T cell responses to AZD1222 COVID-19 vaccine. V gave up 5 bases and J gave up 2 bases; unmatched junction bases: 6. The CDR3 totals 15 residues. Germline CDR1 is PRHDT and CDR2 is FYEKMQ (reference sequence). The assay was immunoSEQ multiplex PCR, and TCRdb's table has in-frame clones only and misses some. The data contain 100,000 to 130,000 clones, around 90% of them singletons. The specimen comprised peripheral blood, sampled on day 0 of AZD1222 vaccination. The receptor was derived from an adult in good health. This sequence joins TRBV13 and TRBJ1-3, with 7 bases that match TRBD1. The CDR3: CASSGDRDPGNTIYF. As DNA, the CDR3 is TGTGCCAGCAGCGGCGACAGGGACCCTGGAAACACCATATATTTT.